This T cell receptor beta chain was recorded in a study of a mutant IDH1 vaccine in newly diagnosed glioma. The wider study: Initiation of the vaccine course occurred 4-6 weeks after radiotherapy alone, or alongside temozolomide cycles. V12 came at week 35, V13 at week 47.

The assay was immunoSEQ multiplex PCR, and TCRdb's table has in-frame clones only and misses some. In the table there are approximately 50,000 clones, 60% to 85% of which are singletons. A word on this clone: The antigen is unknown.

Documented time point: week 47, end of study. In every dose of vaccine, 300 ug of mutant IDH1 20-mer peptide was given alongside topical imiquimod. Germline V lookup: CDR1 ENHRY, CDR2 SYGVKD. The V segment lost 4 bases and the J segment 2 bases; nucleotides outside the gene matches: 6. The CDR3 has 15 amino acids. This specimen consisted of PBMCs, obtained from a glioma patient whose treatment included an IDH1 peptide vaccine. The sequence derives from a woman between 40 and 50 years old with glioma. Some clones in this sample may be carry-over from other donors' samples. The chain links TRBV10-3 to TRBJ2-7, with 9 bases identical to TRBD1. The CDR3, as DNA: TGTGCCATCAGTGTCCCGGGACAGGGAGCCTACGAGCAGTACTTC. It specifies CAISVPGQGAYEQYF.